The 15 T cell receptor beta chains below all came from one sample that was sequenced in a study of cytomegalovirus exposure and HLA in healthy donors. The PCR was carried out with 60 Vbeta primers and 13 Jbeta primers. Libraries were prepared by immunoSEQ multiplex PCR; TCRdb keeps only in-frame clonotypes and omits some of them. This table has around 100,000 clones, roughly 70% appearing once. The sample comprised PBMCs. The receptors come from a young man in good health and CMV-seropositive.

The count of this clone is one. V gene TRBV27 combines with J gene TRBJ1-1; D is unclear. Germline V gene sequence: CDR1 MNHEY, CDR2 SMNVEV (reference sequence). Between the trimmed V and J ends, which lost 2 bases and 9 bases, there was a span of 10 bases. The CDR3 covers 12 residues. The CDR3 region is CASSLMGGKAFF. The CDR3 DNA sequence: TGTGCCAGCAGTTTAATGGGAGGGAAAGCTTTCTTT.

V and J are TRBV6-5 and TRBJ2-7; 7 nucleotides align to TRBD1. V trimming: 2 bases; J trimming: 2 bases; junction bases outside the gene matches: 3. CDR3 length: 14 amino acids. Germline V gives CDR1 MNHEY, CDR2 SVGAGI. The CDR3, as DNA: TGTGCCAGCAGTTACGTACAGGGGCCCTACGAGCAGTACTTC. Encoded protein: CASSYVQGPYEQYF.

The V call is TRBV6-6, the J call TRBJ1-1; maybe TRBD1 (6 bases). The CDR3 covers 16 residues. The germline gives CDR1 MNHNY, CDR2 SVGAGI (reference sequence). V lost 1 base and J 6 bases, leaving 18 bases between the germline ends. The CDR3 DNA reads TGTGCCAGCAGTTACTTTTCCGGCAGGGGAGTGGCTGAAGCTTTCTTT. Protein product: CASSYFSGRGVAEAFF.

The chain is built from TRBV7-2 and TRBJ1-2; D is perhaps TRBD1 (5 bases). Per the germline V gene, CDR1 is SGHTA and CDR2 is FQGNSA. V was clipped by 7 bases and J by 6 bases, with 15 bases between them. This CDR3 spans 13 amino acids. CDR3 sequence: CASTRDLRDGYTF. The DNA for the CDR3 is TGTGCCAGCACACGGGACTTGAGGGATGGCTACACCTTC.

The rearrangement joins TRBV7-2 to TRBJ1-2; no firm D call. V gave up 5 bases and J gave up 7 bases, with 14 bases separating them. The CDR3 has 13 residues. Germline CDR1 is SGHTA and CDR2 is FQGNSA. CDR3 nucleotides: TGTGCCAGCAGCACACGGGGTTTCGGTGGCTACACCTTC. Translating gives CASSTRGFGGYTF.

The CDR3: CASSGDQGRYSNQPQHF. The DNA of the CDR3 is TGTGCCAGCAGTGGGGATCAGGGTAGGTATAGCAATCAGCCCCAGCATTTT. V and J are TRBV6-1 and TRBJ1-5; TRBD1 is a possible D gene (5 bases). The germline V gene encodes CDR1 MNHNS and CDR2 SASEGT. This CDR3 contains 17 residues. Between the trimmed V and J ends, which lost 4 bases and 0 bases, there was a span of 16 bases.

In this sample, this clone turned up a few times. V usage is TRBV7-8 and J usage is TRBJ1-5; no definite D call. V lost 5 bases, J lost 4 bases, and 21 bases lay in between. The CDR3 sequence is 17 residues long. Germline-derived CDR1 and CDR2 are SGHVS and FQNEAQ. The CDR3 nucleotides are TGTGCCAGCAGCCCCCCACTTAGATTCGGGGTTAATCAGCCCCAGCATTTT. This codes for CASSPPLRFGVNQPQHF.

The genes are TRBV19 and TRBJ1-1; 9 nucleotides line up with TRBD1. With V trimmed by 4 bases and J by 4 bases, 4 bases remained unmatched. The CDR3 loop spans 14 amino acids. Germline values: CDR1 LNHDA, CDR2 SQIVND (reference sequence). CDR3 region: CASSNTGGGTEAFF. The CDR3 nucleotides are TGTGCCAGTAGTAATACAGGGGGCGGCACTGAAGCTTTCTTT.

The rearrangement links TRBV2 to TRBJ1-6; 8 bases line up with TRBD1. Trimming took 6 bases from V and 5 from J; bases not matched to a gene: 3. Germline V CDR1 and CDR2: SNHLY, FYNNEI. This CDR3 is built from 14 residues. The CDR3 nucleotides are TGTGCCAGCAGGACAGGGGACAATAATTCACCCCTCCACTTT. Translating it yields CASRTGDNNSPLHF.

The CDR3 DNA follows: TGTGCCAGCAGCTCCTCCCTAGTCCTGACAGGGAAATATGGCTACACCTTC. Translation gives CASSSSLVLTGKYGYTF. The rearrangement joins TRBV5-4 to TRBJ1-2; 7 positions match TRBD1. The V and J ends lost 3 bases and 5 bases, in that order; junction bases with no gene match: 16. In germline, CDR1 is SGHNT, CDR2 YYREEE (reference sequence). The CDR3 has 17 residues.

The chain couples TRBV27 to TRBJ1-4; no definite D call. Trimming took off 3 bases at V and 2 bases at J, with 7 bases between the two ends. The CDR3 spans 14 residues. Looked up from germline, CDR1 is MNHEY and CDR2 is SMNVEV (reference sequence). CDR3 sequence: CASSLTTTNEKLFF. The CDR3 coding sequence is TGTGCCAGCAGTTTGACTACTACTAATGAAAAACTGTTTTTT.

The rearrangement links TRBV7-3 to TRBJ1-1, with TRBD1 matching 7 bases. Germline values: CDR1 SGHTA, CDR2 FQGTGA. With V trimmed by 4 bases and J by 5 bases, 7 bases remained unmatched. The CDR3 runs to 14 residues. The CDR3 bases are TGTGCCAGCAGCTCCAAAACAGGGGCGACTGAAGCTTTCTTT. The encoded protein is CASSSKTGATEAFF.

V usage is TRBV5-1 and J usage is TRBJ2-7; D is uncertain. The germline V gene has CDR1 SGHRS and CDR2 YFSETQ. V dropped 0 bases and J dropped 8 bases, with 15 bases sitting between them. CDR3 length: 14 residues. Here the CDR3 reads CASSLVDSEDQQYF. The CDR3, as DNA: TGCGCCAGCAGCTTGGTCGACTCAGAGGATCAGCAGTACTTC.

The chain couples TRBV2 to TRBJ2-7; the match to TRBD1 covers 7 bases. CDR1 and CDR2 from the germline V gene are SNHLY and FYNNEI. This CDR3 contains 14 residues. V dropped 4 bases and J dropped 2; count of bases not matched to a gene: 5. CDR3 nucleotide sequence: TGTGCCAGCAGTGCGGGACAGAGCCCCTACGAGCAGTACGTC. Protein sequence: CASSAGQSPYEQYV.

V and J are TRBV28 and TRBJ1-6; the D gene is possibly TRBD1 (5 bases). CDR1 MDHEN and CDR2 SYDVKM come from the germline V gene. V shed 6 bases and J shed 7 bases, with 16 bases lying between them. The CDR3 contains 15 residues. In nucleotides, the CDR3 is TGTGCCAGCAGAGAGAACGTGGGGCGCAATTCACCCCTCCACTTT. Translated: CASRENVGRNSPLHF.